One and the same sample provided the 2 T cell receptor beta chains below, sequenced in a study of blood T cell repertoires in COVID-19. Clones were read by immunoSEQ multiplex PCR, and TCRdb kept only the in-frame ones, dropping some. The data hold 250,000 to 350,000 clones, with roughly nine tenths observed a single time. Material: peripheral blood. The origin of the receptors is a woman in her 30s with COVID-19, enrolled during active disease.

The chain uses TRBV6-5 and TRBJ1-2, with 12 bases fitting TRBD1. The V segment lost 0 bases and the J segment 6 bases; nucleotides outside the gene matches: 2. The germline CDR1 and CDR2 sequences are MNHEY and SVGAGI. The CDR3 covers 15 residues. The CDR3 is CASSYSGTGGHGYTF. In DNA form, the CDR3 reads TGTGCCAGCAGTTACTCGGGGACAGGGGGCCATGGCTACACCTTC.

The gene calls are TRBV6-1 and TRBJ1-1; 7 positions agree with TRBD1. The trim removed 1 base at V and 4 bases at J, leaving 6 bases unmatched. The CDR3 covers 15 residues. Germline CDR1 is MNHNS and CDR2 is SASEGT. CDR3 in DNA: TGTGCCAGCAGTGAAGTAAGGGGGCGCGGCACTGAAGCTTTCTTT. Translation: CASSEVRGRGTEAFF.